This T cell receptor beta chain was captured by sequencing in a study of blood T cell repertoires in COVID-19. Study at large: The study drew acute and convalescent COVID-19 samples from the United States, Italy and Spain. The cDNA or gDNA used as material had been derived from T cells, B-cell-depleted T cells, or PBMCs.

This table comes from immunoSEQ multiplex PCR, and its TCRdb copy is limited to in-frame clones, with some not included. In the table there are roughly 370,000 clones, around 87% of which are singletons. The germline gives CDR1 WNHNN, CDR2 SYGVQD (reference sequence). V shed 5 bases and J shed 9 bases, with 14 bases lying between them. This CDR3 is built from 13 residues. Source material: PBMCs or T cells enriched from blood (not recorded which). The chain combines TRBV10-1 with TRBJ1-5; D is unclear. The source of this sequence is a woman aged 45-59 years who had recovered from COVID-19. This CDR3 is CASSKDTLGPQHF. In DNA, the CDR3 is TGCGCCAGCAGTAAGGATACCCTAGGGCCCCAGCATTTT.